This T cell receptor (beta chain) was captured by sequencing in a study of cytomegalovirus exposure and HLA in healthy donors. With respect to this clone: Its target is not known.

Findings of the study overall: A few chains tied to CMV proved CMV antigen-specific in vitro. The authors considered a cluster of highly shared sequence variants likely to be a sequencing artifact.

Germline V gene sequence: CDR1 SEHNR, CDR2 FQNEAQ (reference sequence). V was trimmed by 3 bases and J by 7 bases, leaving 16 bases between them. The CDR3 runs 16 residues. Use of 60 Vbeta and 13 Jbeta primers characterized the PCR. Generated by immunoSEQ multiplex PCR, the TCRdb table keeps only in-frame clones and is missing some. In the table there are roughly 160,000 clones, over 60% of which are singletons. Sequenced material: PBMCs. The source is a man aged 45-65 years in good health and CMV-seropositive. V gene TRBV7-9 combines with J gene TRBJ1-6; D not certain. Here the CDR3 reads CASSFWPLGPNSPLHF. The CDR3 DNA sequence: TGTGCCAGCAGCTTTTGGCCCCTGGGCCCCAATTCACCCCTCCACTTT.